The subject of this entry is one T cell receptor beta chain. Antigen unknown. The PCR had 60 Vbeta and 13 Jbeta primers. Under the authors' procedure: Approximately 11 million of around 85 million unique TCR beta chains were shared, per a later count. The protocol was immunoSEQ multiplex PCR, while the TCRdb copy is restricted to in-frame clones and leaves out a portion. The V and J calls and the clone size are those of that table, but D and trimming were determined from the DNA. The sample holds about 90,000 clones; roughly 66% are singletons and the top ten take under 2.5%. The data belong to a study of cytomegalovirus exposure and HLA in healthy donors. Germline V gene sequence: CDR1 SNHLY, CDR2 FYNNEI. Trimming removed 5 bases from V and 0 bases from J; junction bases left unmatched: 6. This CDR3 has 16 amino acids. Overall study results and limits: Later, an analysis found that common viral pathogens appeared to be linked with several of the most significant clusters. As was reported, the classifier diagnosed cytomegalovirus status with high specificity and sensitivity.

The TCR comes from a man in his thirties or forties in good health and CMV-seronegative. This chain connects TRBV2 to TRBJ1-2, with TRBD1 matching over 10 bases. Sequencing was carried out using PBMCs. As DNA, the CDR3 is TGTGCCAGCAGTCCCGCGGGACAGGGGACTAACTATGGCTACACCTTC. This translates into CASSPAGQGTNYGYTF.